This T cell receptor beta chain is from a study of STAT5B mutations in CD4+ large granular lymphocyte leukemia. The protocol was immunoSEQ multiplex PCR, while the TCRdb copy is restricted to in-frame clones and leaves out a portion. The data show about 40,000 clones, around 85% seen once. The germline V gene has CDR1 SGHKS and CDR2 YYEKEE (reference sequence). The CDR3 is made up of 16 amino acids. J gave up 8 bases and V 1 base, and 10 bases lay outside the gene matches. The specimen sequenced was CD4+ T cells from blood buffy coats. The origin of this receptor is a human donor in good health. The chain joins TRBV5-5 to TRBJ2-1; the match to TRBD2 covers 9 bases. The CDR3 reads CASSLYPLAGRYEQFF. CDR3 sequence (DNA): TGTGCCAGCAGCTTGTACCCCCTAGCGGGAAGGTATGAGCAGTTCTTC. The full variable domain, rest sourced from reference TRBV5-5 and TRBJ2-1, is DAGVTQSPTHLIKTRGQQVTLRCSPISGHKSVSWYQQVLGQGPQFIFQYYEKEERGRGNFPDRFSARQFPNYSSELNVNALLLGDSALYLCASSLYPLAGRYEQFFGPGTRLTVL.